This T cell receptor beta chain was recorded in a study of OX40 agonist ivuxolimab in advanced cancers. As for the study more broadly: Ivuxolimab was a fully human IgG2 agonistic monoclonal antibody targeting the costimulatory receptor OX40 (CD134). Intravenous ivuxolimab was administered to patients every 2 weeks at six dose levels: 0.01, 0.1, 0.3, 1.5, 3 and 10 mg/kg. Of the approximately 50 dose-escalation patients, hepatocellular carcinoma was present in around 20, melanoma in about 15, renal cell carcinoma in 9 and head and neck cancer in 9. In the dose-escalation cohort, roughly 82% of patients were male, and the mean age was roughly 56 years with a range of about 20 to 90. Patients were allowed to have had prior anti-PD-1, anti-PD-L1 or anti-CTLA-4 therapy, and 30% to 40% of the dose-escalation patients had previously received checkpoint inhibitors. Three dose-escalation patients achieved partial responses, one with hepatocellular carcinoma and two with cutaneous melanoma. The purpose of peripheral TCRbeta sequencing was to test whether ivuxolimab changed TCR sequence diversity and led to clonal T-cell expansion. The paper describes the monotherapy dose-escalation part (N of about 52 patients) of the phase I trial of ivuxolimab. Broader findings and caveats from the paper: Low levels of normalized T-cell clonal expansion were also seen in some patients who did not respond. Partial responders in the 0.1-3.0 mg/kg groups had among the lowest normalized peripheral clonal expansion, especially among CD8+ T cells. After ivuxolimab, more expanded clones were found on average in CD8+ T cells than in CD4+ T cells. The antigen specificity of the peripheral T cells that underwent clonal expansion was not determined. At doses of 0.1 to 3.0 mg/kg, clonal expansion of both CD4+ and CD8+ T cells in blood was seen between baseline and week 6.

For sequencing of the TCRbeta CDR3 region, genomic DNA was extracted from the sorted cells. The immunoSEQ Assay was used for sequencing of TCRbeta CDR3 regions. TCRdb limited this immuneACCESS table to in-frame rearrangements with V and J called. A share of clones is missing; checked studies link under half to unresolved V genes, and the rest is unexplained. The sample records fewer than 30,000 clones, approximately 80% of which are singletons. Clones ranked in the top ten supply more than 25% of the sample. The trial excluded patients who had a history of autoimmune disease or were on systemic immunosuppression. Peripheral blood for TCR sequencing was collected from all dose cohorts at baseline, on cycle 4 day 1, and on cycle 7 day 1. The samples were drawn from a first-in-human, open-label, multicenter phase I dose-escalation trial of ivuxolimab. Adults with locally advanced or metastatic melanoma, renal cell, hepatocellular, or head and neck squamous cell carcinoma were enrolled in the trial. Before TCR sequencing, CD4+ T cells and CD8+ T cells were sorted from peripheral blood as separate populations.

Ends trimmed: V by 4 bases, J by 2 bases; bases unmatched to a gene: 7. The cysteine opens and the phenylalanine closes a CDR3 of 15 amino acids. Only the CDR3 DNA stays, 45 bases, in frame from base 1. CDR1 and CDR2 are drawn from the germline V gene (reference sequence): SEHNR, FQNEAQ. This clone turned up a few times. Its antigen specificity is not known. Within one base of it there is no much larger clone, and no base qualities were kept. The receptor was isolated from an adult with an advanced solid tumor such as melanoma, head and neck, liver or kidney cancer. The rearranged segments are TRBV7-9 and TRBJ1-1, and 7 junction bases match TRBD1. Sequencing was performed on CD4+ or CD8+ T cells sorted from blood, taken in a trial of the OX40 agonist ivuxolimab. The CDR3 protein sequence reads: CASSYLQGTNTEAFF. The DNA is as follows: TGTGCCAGCAGCTACCTACAGGGGACAAACACTGAAGCTTTCTTT. The CDR3, completed at both ends by the reference TRBV7-9 and TRBJ1-1 genes, gives the full variable domain DTGVSQNPRHKITKRGQNVTFRCDPISEHNRLYWYRQTLGQGPEFLTYFQNEAQLEKSRLLSDRFSAERPKGSFSTLEIQRTEQGDSAMYLCASSYLQGTNTEAFFGQGTRLTVV.